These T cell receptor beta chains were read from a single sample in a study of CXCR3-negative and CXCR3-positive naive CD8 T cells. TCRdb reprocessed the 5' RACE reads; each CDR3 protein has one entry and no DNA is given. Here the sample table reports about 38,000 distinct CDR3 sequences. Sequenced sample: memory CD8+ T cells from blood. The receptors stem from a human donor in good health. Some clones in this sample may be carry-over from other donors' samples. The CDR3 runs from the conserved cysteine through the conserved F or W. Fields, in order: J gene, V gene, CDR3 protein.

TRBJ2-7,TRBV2,CASGGPSSYEQYF
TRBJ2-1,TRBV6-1,CASSALEDYNEQFF
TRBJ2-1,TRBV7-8,CASSLLTDEQFF
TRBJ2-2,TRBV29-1,CSVEVAANTGELFF
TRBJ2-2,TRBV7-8,CASSAGRDTGELFF
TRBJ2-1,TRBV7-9,CASSLATGGSNEQFF
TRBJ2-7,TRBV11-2,CASSLVAGGLREQYF
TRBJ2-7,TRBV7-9,CASRSSSIARQGSYEQYF
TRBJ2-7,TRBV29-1,CSVIDRGLIEQYF
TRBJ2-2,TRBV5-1,CASSLSQGELFF
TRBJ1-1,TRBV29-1,CSVKQPGQYTEAFF
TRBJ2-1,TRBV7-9,CASSSSGGQNEQFF
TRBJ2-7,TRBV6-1,CASRDEKVGEQYF
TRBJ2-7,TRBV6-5,CASSYGPGYEQYF
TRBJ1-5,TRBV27,CASSPYSNQPQHF
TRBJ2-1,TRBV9,CASSPWQSSYNEQFF
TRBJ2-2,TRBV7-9,CASSTGLGTGELFF
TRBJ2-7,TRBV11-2,CASRVGGAGYEQYF
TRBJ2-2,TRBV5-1,CASSWTGIGELFF
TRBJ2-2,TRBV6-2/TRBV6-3,CASSYSWGTGELFF
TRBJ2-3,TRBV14,CASSLGERVSTDTQYF
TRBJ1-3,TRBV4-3,CASSQDIATEGNTIYF
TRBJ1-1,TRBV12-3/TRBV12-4,CASIKGDGPNTEAFF
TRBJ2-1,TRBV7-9,CASSFEIDGGARNEQFF
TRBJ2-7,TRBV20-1,CSARDEMGQGYEQYF
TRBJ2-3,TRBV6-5,CASSPATDTQYF
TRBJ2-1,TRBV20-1,CSARAGTDYNEQFF
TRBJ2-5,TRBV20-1,CSARAGDSQETQYF
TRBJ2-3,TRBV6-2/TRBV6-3,CASDLLAGGPDTQYF
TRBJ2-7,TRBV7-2,CASSLVGLAGGQHEQYF
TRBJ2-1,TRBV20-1,CSARGNSGALSYNEQFF
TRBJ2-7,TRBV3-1,CASSQDPGQGASWDSYEQYF
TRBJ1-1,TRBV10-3,CAIRPGMNTEAFF
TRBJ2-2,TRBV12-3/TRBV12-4,CASSLSSRNTGELFF
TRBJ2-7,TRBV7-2,CASSFFEWETYEQYF
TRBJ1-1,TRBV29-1,CSVDPILGGPFF
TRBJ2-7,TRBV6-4,CASSEGAGSSYEQYF
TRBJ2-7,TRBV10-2,CASRGLAGGRRSYEQYF
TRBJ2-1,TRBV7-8,CASSTGPGDNEQFF
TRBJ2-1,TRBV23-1,CASSQWAGRNEQFF
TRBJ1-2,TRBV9,CASSGAGGSNYGYTF